Presented here are 23 T cell receptor beta chains from one specimen sequenced in a study of blood T cell repertoires in COVID-19 (dated by TCRdb to 2020 to 2022). The library relied on the immunoSEQ multiplex PCR assay. As stored in TCRdb, this immuneACCESS dataset retains in-frame rearrangements with V and J assigned. A fraction of the clones does not appear; measured against another copy, unresolved V genes explain less than half of the discrepancy, and the remainder lacks a known reason. The sample includes tens of thousands of clones, with 70% to 90% observed a single time. The top ten clonotypes cover approximately 1.2% of the sample. Sequencing was done on a sample of peripheral blood. The receptor source for this set is a middle-aged man with acute or convalescent COVID-19.

DNA of the CDR3: TGCACCAGCAGCCAAGCCGGAAGATGGACTGTCAACCAAGAGACCCAGTACTTC. It codes for CTSSQAGRWTVNQETQYF. The chain couples TRBV1 to TRBJ2-5; TRBD2, the table's D call, lacks a check against the DNA. TRBV1 corresponds to a pseudogene. The CDR3 length is 18 residues.

The chain couples TRBV28 to TRBJ2-5, with a weak D call TRBD1 (5 bases). Trimming shortened V by 2 bases and J by 5 bases, and 9 bases separated the two germline ends. The CDR3 has 13 residues. CDR1 and CDR2 (germline): MDHEN, SYDVKM. For the CDR3, the DNA is TGTGCCAGCAGTTTAAGCCAGGGTGAGACCCAGTACTTC. Translating it yields CASSLSQGETQYF.

The gene calls are TRBV18 and TRBJ1-5; TRBD1 matches 7 bases. Germline V gene data show CDR1 as KGHSH and CDR2 as LQKENI. The length of the CDR3 is 14 residues. V lost 3 bases and J lost 4; bases outside the gene matches: 3. The CDR3 here is CASSPPGQNQPQHF. Here the CDR3 DNA reads TGTGCCAGCTCACCCCCGGGACAGAATCAGCCCCAGCATTTT.

The V gene is TRBV20-1, the J gene TRBJ2-7, with 7 bases fitting TRBD1. Germline assignment: CDR1 DFQATT and CDR2 SNEGSKA (reference sequence). With V trimmed by 3 bases and J by 0 bases, 8 bases remained unmatched. This CDR3 is built from 15 residues. The CDR3 loop reads CSASDGQAYSYEQYF. The CDR3, as DNA: TGCAGTGCTAGTGACGGACAGGCCTACTCCTACGAGCAGTACTTC.

The chain links TRBV30 to TRBJ2-1; 9 bases agree with TRBD2. The V gene end was trimmed by 1 base and the J gene end by 6 bases; junction bases not matched to a gene: 7. CDR1 and CDR2 (germline): GTSNPN, SVGIG (reference sequence). CDR3 length: 15 residues. The CDR3 DNA follows: TGTGCCTGGAGTGGGCGGGGGGGCCGAGTCAATGAGCAGTTCTTC. It translates to CAWSGRGGRVNEQFF.

This clone was found a few times. The rearrangement links TRBV21-1 to TRBJ1-5. TRBV21-1 counts as a pseudogene. The CDR3 extends over 13 amino acids. The DNA for the CDR3 is TGTGCCAGCAGCAAAGGGGGGGATCAGCCCCAGCATTTT. Amino acids: CASSKGGDQPQHF.

V and J are TRBV11-3 and TRBJ1-1; tentative D call: TRBD1 (5 bases). V lost 5 bases and J lost 3, with 10 bases in between. CDR3 size: 13 residues. Germline lookup yields CDR1 SGHNT and CDR2 YENEEA. The CDR3 is CASSADSHTEAFF. Written as DNA, the CDR3 is TGTGCCAGCAGCGCAGACAGCCACACTGAAGCTTTCTTT.

The rearrangement uses TRBV15 and TRBJ1-2, with 7 bases fitting TRBD1. The CDR3 runs to 13 residues. Per germline, CDR1 LNHNV and CDR2 YYDKDF (reference sequence). V was pared by 6 bases and J by 4 bases, with 5 bases of the junction left unmatched. As DNA, the CDR3 is TGTGCCACCAGTCCGGGACAGCTCTATGGCTACACCTTC. Translated, it gives CATSPGQLYGYTF. Full variable domain (remainder filled in from reference TRBV15 and TRBJ1-2): DAMVIQNPRYQVTQFGKPVTLSCSQTLNHNVMYWYQQKSSQAPKLLFHYYDKDFNNEADTPDNFQSRRPNTSFCFLDIRSPGLGDTAMYLCATSPGQLYGYTFGSGTRLTVV.

This clone was observed a single time. The J gene is TRBJ1-5, the V gene TRBV5-6; 7 bases align to TRBD1. The CDR3 has 16 residues. J gave up 0 bases and V 4 bases, and 7 bases lay outside the gene matches. Germline V gene data show CDR1 as SGHDT and CDR2 as YYEEEE. CDR3 in amino acids: CASSPGGFYSNQPQHF. For the CDR3, the DNA is TGTGCCAGCAGCCCAGGGGGGTTCTATAGCAATCAGCCCCAGCATTTT.

The chain joins TRBV5-1 to TRBJ1-1; D is undetermined. Germline CDR1 is SGHRS and CDR2 is YFSETQ. This CDR3 is 14 amino acids long. The V and J ends lost 0 bases and 1 base respectively, with 7 bases between them. The CDR3 here is CASSLAGTNTEAFF. CDR3 DNA sequence: TGCGCCAGCAGCTTGGCGGGTACGAACACTGAAGCTTTCTTT. Full variable domain (remainder filled in from reference TRBV5-1 and TRBJ1-1): KAGVTQTPRYLIKTRGQQVTLSCSPISGHRSVSWYQQTPGQGLQFLFEYFSETQRNKGNFPGRFSGRQFSNSRSEMNVSTLELGDSALYLCASSLAGTNTEAFFGQGTRLTVV.

The rearrangement uses TRBV4-1 and TRBJ1-6; possibly TRBD1 for D (5 bases). This CDR3 spans 17 amino acids. Germline V gives CDR1 MGHRA, CDR2 YSYEKL. V lost 4 bases and J lost 0, with 13 bases in between. In DNA form, the CDR3 reads TGCGCCAGCAGCCCCAGGGCGCAGAGCTCCTATAATTCACCCCTCCACTTT. It codes for CASSPRAQSSYNSPLHF.

The chain couples TRBV6-1 to TRBJ2-7; D gene ambiguous. The CDR3 spans 14 residues. V lost 1 base and J lost 0, with 7 bases in between. The germline V gene encodes CDR1 MNHNS and CDR2 SASEGT. CDR3 protein: CASSEVQYSYEQYF. CDR3 DNA: TGTGCCAGCAGTGAAGTCCAGTACTCCTACGAGCAGTACTTC.

A remark on this clone: Other DNA sequences of this sample code for an identical CDR3. V is TRBV30 and J is TRBJ2-6, with TRBD1 matching 9 bases. CDR1 GTSNPN and CDR2 SVGIG come from the germline V gene (reference sequence). The V gene end was trimmed by 2 bases and the J gene end by 1 base; junction bases not matched to a gene: 6. This CDR3 comprises 17 residues. The CDR3: CAWSRDRVSSGANVLTF. The CDR3 DNA reads as TGTGCCTGGAGTCGGGACAGGGTATCTTCTGGGGCCAACGTCCTGACTTTC. The variable domain in full, with the rest retrieved from reference TRBV30 and TRBJ2-6, is SQTIHQWPATLVQPVGSPLSLECTVEGTSNPNLYWYRQAAGRGLQLLFYSVGIGQISSEVPQNLSASRPQDRQFILSSKKLLLSDSGFYLCAWSRDRVSSGANVLTFGAGSRLTVL.

This chain links TRBV4-1 with TRBJ1-4; D ambiguous. V was shortened by 6 bases and J by 7 bases, with 12 bases between the two germline ends. The CDR3 is 13 residues long. Germline values: CDR1 MGHRA, CDR2 YSYEKL. The DNA for the CDR3 is TGCGCCAGCAGTCTCCTCAACGGTGAAAAACTGTTTTTT. As protein: CASSLLNGEKLFF.

This clone has more than one count but fewer than ten. This sequence joins TRBV3-1 (or the pseudogene TRBV3-2) and TRBJ2-7; 10 nucleotides align to TRBD1. The CDR3 is made up of 15 amino acids. V dropped 0 bases and J dropped 3; count of bases not matched to a gene: 2. The V gene's germline CDR1 is LGHDT and CDR2 YNNKEL (reference sequence). This CDR3 reads CASSQEGQGLYEQYF. The CDR3 DNA reads TGTGCCAGCAGCCAAGAGGGACAGGGGCTCTACGAGCAGTACTTC.

The chain uses TRBV6-6 and TRBJ2-1; the D gene is possibly TRBD2 (5 bases). CDR1 MNHNY and CDR2 SVGAGI come from the germline V gene (reference sequence). This CDR3 region has 12 residues. V gave up 8 bases and J gave up 8 bases, with 13 bases separating them. CDR3 sequence: CASSTTRDEQFF. The DNA for the CDR3 is TGTGCCAGCTCGACTACCCGGGATGAGCAGTTCTTC.

This clone is a singleton in its sample. J is TRBJ1-5 and V is TRBV2, with 9 bases matching TRBD1. The CDR3 consists of 15 residues. J was trimmed by 5 bases and V by 6 bases; bases with no gene match: 8. Germline CDR1 reads SNHLY; CDR2 reads FYNNEI. CDR3 amino acids: CASRTATGGDQPQHF. CDR3 sequence (DNA): TGTGCCAGCAGAACAGCCACAGGGGGCGATCAGCCCCAGCATTTT.

The chain recombines TRBV29-1 with TRBJ1-1; D unresolved. Germline V gene lookup returns CDR1 SQVTM and CDR2 ANQGSEA. Deletions cut 4 bases from V and 7 bases from J, with 13 bases between. The CDR3 length is 12 residues. The CDR3 region is CSVVTGYGEAFF. Here the CDR3 DNA reads TGCAGCGTTGTAACCGGGTACGGTGAAGCTTTCTTT.

This rearrangement joins TRBV6-5 to TRBJ1-6; perhaps TRBD1 as D (6 bases). Germline V lookup: CDR1 MNHEY, CDR2 SVGAGI. This CDR3 is 15 amino acids long. V was clipped by 4 bases and J by 7 bases, with 14 bases between them. The CDR3 reads CASSSTGNLNSPLHF. DNA for the CDR3: TGTGCCAGCAGTTCCACAGGGAATTTGAATTCACCCCTCCACTTT.

The chain recombines TRBV15 with TRBJ1-2; 9 bases map to TRBD1. The CDR3 runs to 15 residues. CDR1 and CDR2 (germline): LNHNV, YYDKDF (reference sequence). After removal of 0 bases from V and 4 bases from J, the junction contained 3 bases not matched to a gene. The CDR3, as DNA: TGTGCCACCAGCAGAGATCGGGACAGGGTCTATGGCTACACCTTC. This codes for CATSRDRDRVYGYTF.

This chain joins TRBV29-1 and TRBJ1-2; maybe TRBD1 (6 bases). The CDR3 is 13 amino acids. Germline CDR1 reads SQVTM; CDR2 reads ANQGSEA. V was shortened by 0 bases and J by 3 bases, with 8 bases between the two germline ends. The CDR3 DNA sequence: TGCAGCGTTGAAGAGCACAGGGACTATGGCTACACCTTC. This translates into CSVEEHRDYGYTF.

J is TRBJ2-1 and V is TRBV20-1; no reliable D call. Germline values: CDR1 DFQATT, CDR2 SNEGSKA (reference sequence). CDR3 length: 14 amino acids. The germline V and J ends were trimmed by 3 bases and 1 base, with 10 bases remaining between them. CDR3 region: CSASGQSSYNEQFF. CDR3 nucleotide sequence: TGCAGTGCTAGTGGGCAGTCTTCCTACAATGAGCAGTTCTTC.

This sequence joins TRBV2 and TRBJ1-6, with TRBD1 as a possible D gene (5 bases). CDR1 and CDR2 from the germline V gene are SNHLY and FYNNEI. This CDR3 is 14 amino acids long. The V end was cut by 3 bases, the J end by 7 bases, with 10 bases between. The chain's CDR3 is CASSDRVRNSPLHF. In DNA, the CDR3 is TGTGCCAGCAGTGACAGGGTTCGCAATTCACCCCTCCACTTT.